This TCR beta chain was documented in a study of T cell repertoires in cytomegalovirus infection. The wider study: CMV infection together with matching HLA type was indicated by public TCR beta signatures. Study-wide findings and caveats: Across the ex vivo response, the dominant clonotypes were HLA-C-restricted CMV-specific TCR beta clonotypes.

This clonotype was seen only once. Antigen unknown. The ends were cut back, 5 bases at V and 0 bases at J, with 13 bases in the middle. CDR3 length equals 15 residues. Germline CDR1 SGHTA, CDR2 FQGTGA. Each CDR3 protein gets one entry after TCRdb re-called the reads with MiXCR. The table records about 220,000 distinct CDR3 sequences, roughly 34% of them present only once. This receptor was identified in a human donor in good health (CMV status not recorded). Some clones in this sample may be carry-over from other donors' samples. Sample: CD8+ T cells from cultured PBMCs, taken from culture after CMV antigen stimulation. V is TRBV7-3 and J is TRBJ2-5; D is ambiguous. CDR3 nucleotides: TGTGCCAGCAGCATTCCTACAGTTAACCAAGAGACCCAGTACTTC. It translates to CASSIPTVNQETQYF.